This T cell receptor (beta chain) was documented in a study of brain T cells in children with intractable seizures. Study-level findings and limits: Viral specificity was inferred only from CDR3 similarity; HCMV serostatus was unknown.

Germline values: CDR1 SGHTA, CDR2 FQGTGA. V lost 2 bases to trimming and J lost 2 bases, with 4 bases between them. This CDR3 spans 13 amino acids. The sequenced cases were selected for having the highest brain T cell transcript signatures. In this sample, this clone turned up once. Its antigen remains unidentified. Here immunoSEQ multiplex PCR was the method, and the copy in TCRdb shows in-frame clones only, minus some. This sample yields about 110,000 clones, of which around 94% are seen a single time; 3.5% to 4.5% belongs to the top ten. This sample comprised peripheral blood, obtained at surgery. The TCR was taken from a boy younger than two with hemimegalencephaly and intractable seizures. The chain joins TRBV7-3 to TRBJ2-1; no clear D. The CDR3 protein is CASSLGTYNEQFF. In nucleotides, the CDR3 is TGTGCCAGCAGCTTAGGGACCTACAATGAGCAGTTCTTC.